This T cell receptor beta chain was captured by sequencing in a study of cytomegalovirus exposure and HLA in healthy donors. In the PCR, 60 Vbeta and 13 Jbeta primers were used. Profiling relied on immunoSEQ multiplex PCR, and the TCRdb table lists in-frame clones only, not all of them. The repertoire holds fewer than 250,000 clones, with almost 80% as singletons. About this clone itself: What it binds is unknown.

General study findings and limits: A later analysis showed TCR association rates differing by HLA locus, peaking at DRB1 and lowest at HLA-C. Rarity characterized most TCR sequences, yet some public TCRs appeared in many donors.

The source of this sequence is a male donor in good health and CMV-seronegative. Sequencing used PBMCs.

The CDR3 loop reads CASSPRTRVNIQYF. The CDR3 DNA follows: TGTGCCAGCAGCCCGCGGACTAGAGTAAACATTCAGTACTTC. The rearrangement uses TRBV14 and TRBJ2-4; 7 bases are shared with TRBD2. The CDR3 is made up of 14 amino acids. Trimming at V came to 4 bases and at J to 6 bases, leaving 6 bases not matched to a gene. Germline-derived CDR1 and CDR2 are SGHDN and FVKESK.